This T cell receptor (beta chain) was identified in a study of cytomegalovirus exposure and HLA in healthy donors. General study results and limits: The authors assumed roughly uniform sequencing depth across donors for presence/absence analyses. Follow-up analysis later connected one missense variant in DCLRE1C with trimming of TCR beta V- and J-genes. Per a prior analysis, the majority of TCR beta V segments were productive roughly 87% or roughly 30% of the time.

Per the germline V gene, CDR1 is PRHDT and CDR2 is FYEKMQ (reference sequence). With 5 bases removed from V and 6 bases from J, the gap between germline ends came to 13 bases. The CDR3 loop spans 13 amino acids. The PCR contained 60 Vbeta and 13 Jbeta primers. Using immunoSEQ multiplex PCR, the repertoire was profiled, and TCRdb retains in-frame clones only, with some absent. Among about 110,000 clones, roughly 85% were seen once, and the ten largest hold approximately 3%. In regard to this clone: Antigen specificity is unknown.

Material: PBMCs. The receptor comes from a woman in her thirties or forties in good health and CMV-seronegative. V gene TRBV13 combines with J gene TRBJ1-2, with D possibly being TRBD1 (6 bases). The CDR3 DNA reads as TGTGCCAGCAGCCGCAGGGGTCGGGATGGCTACACCTTC. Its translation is CASSRRGRDGYTF.